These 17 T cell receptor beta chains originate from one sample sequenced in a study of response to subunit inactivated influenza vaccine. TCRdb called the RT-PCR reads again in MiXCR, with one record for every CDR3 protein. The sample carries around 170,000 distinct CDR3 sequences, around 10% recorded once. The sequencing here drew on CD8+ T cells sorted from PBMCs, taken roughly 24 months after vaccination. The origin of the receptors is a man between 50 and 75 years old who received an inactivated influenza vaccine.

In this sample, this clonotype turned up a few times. The CDR3: CASSPSGGGGTQYF. The CDR3, as DNA: TGCGCCAGCAGCCCTAGCGGGGGGGGAGGTACGCAGTATTTT. The rearrangement uses TRBV4-1 and TRBJ2-3, with 12 bases fitting TRBD2. Germline V gene sequence: CDR1 MGHRA, CDR2 YSYEKL. This CDR3 comprises 14 residues. The V gene end was trimmed by 4 bases and the J gene end by 8 bases; junction bases not matched to a gene: 4.

CDR3 coding DNA: TGTGCCAGCAGCCAAGGAGGGTACGCTGAAGCTTTCTTT. It is translated as CASSQGGYAEAFF. The V and J genes are TRBV3-1 and TRBJ1-1; D remains ambiguous. The V gene lost 1 base and the J gene lost 6 bases, with 9 bases spanning the gap. Per germline, CDR1 LGHDT and CDR2 YNNKEL (reference sequence). The CDR3 has 13 amino acids. The full variable domain, with the rest looked up from reference TRBV3-1 and TRBJ1-1, is DTAVSQTPKYLVTQMGNDKSIKCEQNLGHDTMYWYKQDSKKFLKIMFSYNNKELIINETVPNRFSPKSPDKAHLNLHINSLELGDSAVYFCASSQGGYAEAFFGQGTRLTVV.

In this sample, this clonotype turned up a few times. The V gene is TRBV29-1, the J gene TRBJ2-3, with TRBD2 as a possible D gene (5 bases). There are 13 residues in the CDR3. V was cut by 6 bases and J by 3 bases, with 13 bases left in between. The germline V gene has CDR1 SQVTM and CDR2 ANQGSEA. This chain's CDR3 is CSVGVIGTDTQYF. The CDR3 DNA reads TGCAGCGTGGGAGTGATTGGGACAGATACGCAGTATTTT.

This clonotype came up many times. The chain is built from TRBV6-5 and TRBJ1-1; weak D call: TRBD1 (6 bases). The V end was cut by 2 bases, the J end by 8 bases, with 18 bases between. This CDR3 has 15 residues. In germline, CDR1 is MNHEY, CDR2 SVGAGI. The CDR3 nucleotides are TGTGCCAGCAGTTACGGGGCAACAGGGATGGGGGAAGCTTTCTTT. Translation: CASSYGATGMGEAFF.

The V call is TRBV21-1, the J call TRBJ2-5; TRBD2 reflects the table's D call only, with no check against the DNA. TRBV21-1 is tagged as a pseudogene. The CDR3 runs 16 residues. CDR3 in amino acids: CASSTSTSASKETQYF. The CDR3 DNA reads TGTGCCAGCAGCACCTCGACTAGCGCATCCAAAGAGACCCAGTACTTC.

In DNA form, the CDR3 reads TGTGCCATCAGCGACCCAACGATGTGGGAGACCCAGTACTTC. Amino acids: CAISDPTMWETQYF. The genes are TRBV10-3 and TRBJ2-5; no reliable D call. The CDR3 has 14 amino acids. Trimming pared 6 bases from V and 5 bases from J, leaving 16 bases between. Germline lookup yields CDR1 ENHRY and CDR2 SYGVKD.

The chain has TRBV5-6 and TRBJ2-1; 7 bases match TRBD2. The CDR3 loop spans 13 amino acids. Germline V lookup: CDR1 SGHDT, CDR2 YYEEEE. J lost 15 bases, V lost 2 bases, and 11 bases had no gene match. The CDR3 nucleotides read TGTGCCAGCAGCTTACCGGGGGGAGGGAGGCTGTTCTTC. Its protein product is CASSLPGGGRLFF.

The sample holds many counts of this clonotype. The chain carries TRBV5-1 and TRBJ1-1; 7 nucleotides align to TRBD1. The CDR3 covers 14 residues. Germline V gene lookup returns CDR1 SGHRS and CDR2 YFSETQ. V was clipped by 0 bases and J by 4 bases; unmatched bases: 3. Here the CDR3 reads CASSLDAGGTEAFF. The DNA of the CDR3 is TGCGCCAGCAGCTTGGACGCAGGGGGCACTGAAGCTTTCTTT.

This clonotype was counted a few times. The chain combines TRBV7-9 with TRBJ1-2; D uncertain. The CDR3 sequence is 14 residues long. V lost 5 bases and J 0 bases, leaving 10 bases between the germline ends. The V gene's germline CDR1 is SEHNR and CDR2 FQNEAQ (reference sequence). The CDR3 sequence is CASSPLNPNYGYTF. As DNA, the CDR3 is TGTGCCAGCAGCCCACTGAACCCTAACTATGGCTACACCTTC.

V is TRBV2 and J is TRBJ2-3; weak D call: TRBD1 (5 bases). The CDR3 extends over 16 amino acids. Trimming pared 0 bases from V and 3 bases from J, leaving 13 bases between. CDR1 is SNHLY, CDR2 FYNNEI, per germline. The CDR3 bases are TGTGCCAGCAGTGAAGCGCTAGGGGTTTGGACAGATACGCAGTATTTT. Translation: CASSEALGVWTDTQYF.

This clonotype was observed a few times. In DNA form, the CDR3 reads TGCAGCGTTGAGGGCCTTCTGGGAGCTGGCTACACCTTC. This encodes CSVEGLLGAGYTF. The chain recombines TRBV29-1 with TRBJ1-2; D unclear. V lost 3 bases and J lost 7, with 15 bases in between. CDR1 is SQVTM and CDR2 is ANQGSEA in the germline V gene. The CDR3 sequence is 13 residues long.

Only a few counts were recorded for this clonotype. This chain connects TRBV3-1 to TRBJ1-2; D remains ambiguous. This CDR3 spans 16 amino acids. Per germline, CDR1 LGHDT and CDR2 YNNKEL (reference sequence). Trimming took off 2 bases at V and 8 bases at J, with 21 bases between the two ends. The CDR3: CASSQSPGPPPGGYTF. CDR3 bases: TGTGCCAGCAGCCAATCCCCGGGCCCCCCCCCGGGAGGCTACACCTTC.

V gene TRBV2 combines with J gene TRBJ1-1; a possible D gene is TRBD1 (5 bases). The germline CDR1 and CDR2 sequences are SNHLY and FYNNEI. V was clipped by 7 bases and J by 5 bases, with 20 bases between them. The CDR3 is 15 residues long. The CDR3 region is CASNGGGVGFTEAFF. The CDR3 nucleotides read TGTGCCAGCAACGGGGGTGGAGTGGGTTTTACTGAAGCTTTCTTT.

CDR3 protein: CASRQAGTGERNSEAFF. CDR3 coding DNA: TGCGCCAGCAGACAGGCCGGGACAGGGGAACGAAATTCTGAAGCTTTCTTT. The chain joins TRBV5-1 to TRBJ1-1, with 10 bases matching TRBD1. Germline loops: CDR1 SGHRS, CDR2 YFSETQ. Trimming took 5 bases from V and 6 from J; bases not matched to a gene: 16. This CDR3 is built from 17 residues.

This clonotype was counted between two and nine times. CDR3 loop: CASSLYSSGTDTQYF. In nucleotides, the CDR3 is TGTGCCAGCAGCTTATATTCTAGCGGGACAGATACGCAGTATTTT. The V and J genes are TRBV7-3 and TRBJ2-3; 8 positions agree with TRBD2. Germline V gene lookup returns CDR1 SGHTA and CDR2 FQGTGA. The length of the CDR3 is 15 residues. V gave up 2 bases and J gave up 3 bases; unmatched junction bases: 4.

The CDR3 bases are TGCGCCAGCAGCCAAGTATTCGGGGGCAACACAGATACGCAGTATTTT. Protein product: CASSQVFGGNTDTQYF. The chain couples TRBV4-3 to TRBJ2-3; D assignment may be TRBD1 or TRBD2 (6 bases each). Germline CDR1 reads LGHNA; CDR2 reads YSLEER. This CDR3 contains 16 residues. Trimming left V 1 base short and J 2 bases short, with 13 bases between.

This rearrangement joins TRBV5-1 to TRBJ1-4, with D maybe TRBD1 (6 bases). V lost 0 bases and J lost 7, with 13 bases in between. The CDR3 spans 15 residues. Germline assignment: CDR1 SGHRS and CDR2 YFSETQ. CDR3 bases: TGCGCCAGCAGCTTGGCTTACAGGGACTCTGAAAAACTGTTTTTT. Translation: CASSLAYRDSEKLFF.